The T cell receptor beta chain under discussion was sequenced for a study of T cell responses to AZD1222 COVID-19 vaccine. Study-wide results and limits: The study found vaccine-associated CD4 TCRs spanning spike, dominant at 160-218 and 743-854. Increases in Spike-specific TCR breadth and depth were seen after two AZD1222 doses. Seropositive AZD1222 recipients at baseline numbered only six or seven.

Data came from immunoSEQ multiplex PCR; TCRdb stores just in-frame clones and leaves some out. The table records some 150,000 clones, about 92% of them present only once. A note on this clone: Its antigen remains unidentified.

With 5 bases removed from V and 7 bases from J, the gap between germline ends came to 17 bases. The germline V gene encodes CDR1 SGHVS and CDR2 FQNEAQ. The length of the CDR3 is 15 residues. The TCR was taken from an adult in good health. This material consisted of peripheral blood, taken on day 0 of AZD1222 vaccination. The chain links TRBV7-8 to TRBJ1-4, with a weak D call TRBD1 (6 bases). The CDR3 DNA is TGTGCCAGCAGCCCCCGATCAGGGGCGGTTGAAAAACTGTTTTTT. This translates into CASSPRSGAVEKLFF.